The T cell receptor beta chain described here comes from a study of T cell repertoires in cytomegalovirus infection (dated by TCRdb to between 2018 and 2021). About the investigation overall: The peptide stimulations were aimed at well-studied HLA-B-restricted epitopes as well as recently identified HLA-C-restricted CMV epitopes, whose presentation resists viral immunomodulation. Because public TCR beta signatures pointed to carriage of CMV infection together with the matching HLA type, the HLA type of each donor mattered for the analysis.

General conclusions and limits of the study: In both this cohort and an independent cohort of some 370 donors, the cumulative frequency of public TCR beta family members distinguished carriers of CMV infection plus the relevant HLA type. The ex vivo response was dominated by HLA-C-restricted CMV-specific TCR beta clonotypes, and the single most frequent clonotype in two of eight donors was supplied by these HLA-C-restricted clonotypes.

According to the germline V gene, CDR1 reads SGHRS and CDR2 reads YFSETQ. The CDR3 runs 13 amino acids, cysteine and phenylalanine included. CDR3 DNA only is kept here, 39 bases in frame from base 1. This clonotype has ten or more counts. The clone's antigen remains unknown. One junction end disagrees with the germline gene, perhaps due to a read error. Sequencing instrument: Illumina HiSeq 1500. The public sequencing data were trimmed at Q25 with fastp and processed into clonotypes with MiXCR by TCRdb, which kept only in-frame beta chains. For every CDR3 protein sequence, its rows merge into one entry that carries the most common genes and DNA. The sample has 550,000 to 850,000 distinct CDR3 sequences on record, about 30% of them singletons. The ten largest make up about 20% of the sample. Taken with the paper, the label for treatment or condition translates to: in vitro stimulation with specific CMV peptide epitopes to enrich CMV-specific T cells.

The sample here was cultured PBMCs, taken from culture after CMV antigen stimulation. In this chain, TRBV5-1 is recombined with TRBJ1-1; 7 nucleotides in the junction match TRBD1. The clonotype originates from a human donor in good health (CMV status not recorded). Some clones in this sample may be carry-over from other donors' samples. The CDR3 sequence is CASSFQGDTEAFF. The bases read TGTGCCAGCAGCTTCCAGGGGGACACTGAAGCTTTCTTT.